One and the same sample provided the 17 T cell receptor beta chains below, sequenced in a study of blood T cell repertoires in COVID-19 (dated by TCRdb to 2020 to 2022). Library construction relied on the immunoSEQ multiplex PCR assay. This is the immuneACCESS table as TCRdb keeps it, with only in-frame sequences that have V and J called. A part of the clones is gone; compared with another copy, unresolved V genes explain less than half, and the rest is unexplained. Recorded for this sample are around 400,000 clones; roughly 88% of them occurred a single time. The ten largest make up 1.2% to 1.5% of the sample. The sample was PBMCs or T cells enriched from blood (not recorded which). These TCRs come from a woman under 30 who had been exposed to COVID-19.

This chain uses TRBV15 with TRBJ2-1, with a possible D match to TRBD2 (6 bases). The CDR3 has 18 amino acids. The ends were cut back, 0 bases at V and 14 bases at J, with 29 bases in the middle. Looked up from germline, CDR1 is LNHNV and CDR2 is YYDKDF (reference sequence). CDR3 region: CATSRDGMLLSGAPKEFF. For the CDR3, the DNA is TGTGCCACCAGCAGAGATGGGATGCTCCTTTCGGGAGCGCCGAAGGAGTTCTTC. Supplemented by reference TRBV15 and TRBJ2-1, the full variable domain reads DAMVIQNPRYQVTQFGKPVTLSCSQTLNHNVMYWYQQKSSQAPKLLFHYYDKDFNNEADTPDNFQSRRPNTSFCFLDIRSPGLGDTAMYLCATSRDGMLLSGAPKEFFGPGTRLTVL.

This clone was seen a single time. The V call is TRBV5-4, the J call TRBJ1-2, with 10 bases identical to TRBD1. V was clipped by 4 bases and J by 7 bases; unmatched bases: 7. Germline lookup yields CDR1 SGHNT and CDR2 YYREEE (reference sequence). The CDR3 totals 14 residues. The CDR3: CASSPDRGRSGYTF. The CDR3 DNA follows: TGTGCCAGCAGCCCTGACAGGGGGCGTAGTGGCTACACCTTC.

V usage is TRBV19 and J usage is TRBJ1-1, with TRBD1 matching over 7 bases. Germline CDR1 is LNHDA and CDR2 is SQIVND (reference sequence). V lost 0 bases to trimming and J lost 1 base; unmatched junction nucleotides: 14. CDR3 length: 19 residues. The CDR3 nucleotides read TGTGCCAGTAGTATAGATGTCGTCTCGACAGGGAGGAGGAACACTGAAGCTTTCTTT. Residues: CASSIDVVSTGRRNTEAFF.

The V gene is TRBV18, the J gene TRBJ2-1; D is uncertain. Germline lookup yields CDR1 KGHSH and CDR2 LQKENI. The CDR3 covers 14 residues. V was clipped by 6 bases and J by 0 bases, with 9 bases between them. CDR3: CASSKLPSYNEQFF. CDR3 coding DNA: TGTGCCAGCTCCAAACTACCCTCCTACAATGAGCAGTTCTTC.

The chain uses TRBV6-5 and TRBJ2-7; D might be TRBD1 (6 bases). The V end lost 2 bases, the J end lost 5 bases, and 13 bases lay between the germline ends. The germline gives CDR1 MNHEY, CDR2 SVGAGI. This CDR3 has 14 residues. The CDR3 bases are TGTGCCAGCAGTTACGACAGGAGTAGGAACGAGCAGTACTTC. Protein sequence: CASSYDRSRNEQYF.

The rearrangement uses TRBV28 and TRBJ2-1; TRBD2 matches at 8 bases. CDR1 MDHEN and CDR2 SYDVKM come from the germline V gene. Trimming at V came to 4 bases and at J to 9 bases, leaving 5 bases not matched to a gene. This CDR3 region has 13 residues. The DNA of the CDR3 is TGTGCCAGCAGTTCCCCCCTAGCGGGTGAGCAGTTCTTC. Protein: CASSSPLAGEQFF.

The rearrangement links TRBV4-3 to TRBJ2-3; D is possibly TRBD2 (5 bases). Deletions cut 0 bases from V and 5 bases from J, with 6 bases between. Germline-derived CDR1 and CDR2 are LGHNA and YSLEER. This CDR3 has 13 amino acids. As DNA, the CDR3 is TGCGCCAGCAGCCAAGAGAGGGTAGATACGCAGTATTTT. It yields the protein CASSQERVDTQYF.

Turning to this clone: Germline is not matched at one junction end, which may reflect a read error. Other DNA variants within this sample encode the same CDR3. The chain links TRBV28 to TRBJ2-5; perhaps TRBD1 as D (6 bases). There are 13 residues in the CDR3. Germline V gene data show CDR1 as MDHEN and CDR2 as SYDVKM. The CDR3 DNA sequence: TGTGCCAGCTTAACCTGGACAGAAGAGACTCAGTACTTC. It is translated as CASLTWTEETQYF. The full variable domain, completed using reference TRBV28 and TRBJ2-5, is DVKVTQSSRYLVKRTGEKVFLECVQDMDHENMFWYRQDPGLGLRLIYFSYDVKMKEKGDIPEGYSVSREKKERFSLILESASTNQTSMYLCASLTWTEETQYFGPGTRLLVL.

The chain recombines TRBV15 with TRBJ2-2; possibly TRBD1 for D (6 bases). The CDR3 is 16 amino acids. Germline assignment: CDR1 LNHNV and CDR2 YYDKDF (reference sequence). Trimming shortened V by 4 bases and J by 5 bases, and 17 bases separated the two germline ends. The CDR3 loop reads CATSTPNRDITGELFF. CDR3 DNA sequence: TGTGCCACCAGCACCCCCAACCGGGACATAACCGGGGAGCTGTTTTTT. Full variable domain (rest looked up from reference TRBV15 and TRBJ2-2): DAMVIQNPRYQVTQFGKPVTLSCSQTLNHNVMYWYQQKSSQAPKLLFHYYDKDFNNEADTPDNFQSRRPNTSFCFLDIRSPGLGDTAMYLCATSTPNRDITGELFFGEGSRLTVL.

J is TRBJ1-4 and V is TRBV28; D unclear. The V gene's germline CDR1 is MDHEN and CDR2 SYDVKM. The CDR3 length is 13 residues. Trimming removed 10 bases at V and 0 bases at J, with 9 bases between. CDR3 coding DNA: TGTGCCACGTACACCACAACTAATGAAAAACTGTTTTTT. This sequence encodes CATYTTTNEKLFF.

The chain recombines TRBV28 with TRBJ1-5; TRBD1 matches at 9 bases. Germline CDR1 and CDR2: MDHEN and SYDVKM. CDR3 length equals 16 residues. V trimming: 3 bases; J trimming: 4 bases; junction bases outside the gene matches: 7. CDR3 sequence reads: CASSFPLGQGNQPQHF. CDR3 in DNA: TGTGCCAGCAGTTTTCCCTTGGGACAGGGAAATCAGCCCCAGCATTTT. The complete variable domain, with remaining parts taken from reference TRBV28 and TRBJ1-5, reads DVKVTQSSRYLVKRTGEKVFLECVQDMDHENMFWYRQDPGLGLRLIYFSYDVKMKEKGDIPEGYSVSREKKERFSLILESASTNQTSMYLCASSFPLGQGNQPQHFGDGTRLSIL.

This clone was detected a few times. This chain joins TRBV4-1 and TRBJ2-7, with unresolved D. The CDR3 is made up of 16 amino acids. Germline CDR1 reads MGHRA; CDR2 reads YSYEKL. Trimming took off 1 base at V and 4 bases at J, with 17 bases between the two ends. The CDR3 loop is CASSQAYLGPVYEQYF. The CDR3 region has the DNA TGCGCCAGCAGCCAAGCGTATCTAGGTCCCGTTTACGAGCAGTACTTC.

The V and J genes are TRBV28 and TRBJ1-4; TRBD1 matches 8 bases. This CDR3 has 15 residues. J lost 8 bases, V lost 6 bases, and 11 bases had no gene match. From germline, CDR1 is MDHEN and CDR2 SYDVKM. The CDR3 reads CASSSPAGGGEKLFF. The DNA for the CDR3 is TGTGCCAGCAGCTCACCGGCAGGGGGCGGCGAAAAACTGTTTTTT.

The DNA of the CDR3 is TGTGCCTGGAGCGTGCCTCTAGTTGGGGAGCAGTACTTC. This gives the protein CAWSVPLVGEQYF. This sequence joins TRBV30 and TRBJ2-7; D is uncertain. This CDR3 spans 13 amino acids. CDR1 and CDR2 from the germline V gene are GTSNPN and SVGIG (reference sequence). The V gene lost 3 bases and the J gene lost 7 bases, with 16 bases spanning the gap.

The chain combines TRBV13 with TRBJ2-6; 9 nucleotides match TRBD1. The CDR3 loop spans 18 amino acids. CDR1 PRHDT and CDR2 FYEKMQ come from the germline V gene (reference sequence). The ends lost 5 bases at V and 1 base at J; junction bases unmatched: 9. Written as DNA, the CDR3 is TGTGCCAGCAGCATCCGGGACAGGGCGAGTTCTGGGGCCAACGTCCTGACTTTC. Protein: CASSIRDRASSGANVLTF. Looking up the rest from reference TRBV13 and TRBJ2-6 gives the full variable domain: AAGVIQSPRHLIKEKRETATLKCYPIPRHDTVYWYQQGPGQDPQFLISFYEKMQSDKGSIPDRFSAQQFSDYHSELNMSSLELGDSALYFCASSIRDRASSGANVLTFGAGSRLTVL.

The chain uses TRBV19 and TRBJ2-7; 7 bases line up with TRBD2. The J segment lost 5 bases and the V segment lost 6 bases, leaving 10 bases of the junction unmatched. The CDR3 consists of 14 residues. From germline, CDR1 is LNHDA and CDR2 SQIVND (reference sequence). CDR3 DNA: TGTGCCAGTAGACCGGGGGGTTATCCCAACGAGCAGTACTTC. Its protein is CASRPGGYPNEQYF.

The table lists this clone with a count of one. This chain links TRBV11-2 with TRBJ1-5; D gene uncertain. V was clipped by 5 bases and J by 4 bases, with 12 bases between them. The CDR3 is 14 amino acids. CDR1 is SGHAT and CDR2 is FQNNGV in the germline V gene. In DNA form, the CDR3 reads TGTGCCAGCAGCGAAGGAGGGCCTAATCAGCCCCAGCATTTT. Translated, it gives CASSEGGPNQPQHF.